The 28 T cell receptor beta chains given below trace back to one sample, sequenced in a study of T cell responses to AZD1222 COVID-19 vaccine. Sequencing used immunoSEQ multiplex PCR; TCRdb keeps in-frame clones, though not all of them. The table shows 90,000 to 100,000 clones, with around 89% occurring only once. The material sequenced was peripheral blood, taken on day 0 of AZD1222 vaccination. The receptors were sampled from an adult in good health.

The V call is TRBV6-4, the J call TRBJ2-1, with 10 bases fitting TRBD1. Germline V CDR1 and CDR2: MRHNA, SNTAGT. The CDR3 totals 15 residues. Trimming at V came to 6 bases and at J to 6 bases, leaving 8 bases not matched to a gene. The CDR3 protein is CASSQGQGSSNEQFF. CDR3 coding DNA: TGTGCCAGCAGCCAGGGACAGGGGAGTTCCAATGAGCAGTTCTTC.

V and J are TRBV14 and TRBJ1-2; a weak D match, TRBD1 (5 bases). V was cut by 5 bases and J by 4 bases, with 17 bases left in between. This CDR3 has 15 amino acids. CDR1 is SGHDN and CDR2 is FVKESK in the germline V gene. CDR3 sequence: CASSSLRGQLYGYTF. CDR3 nucleotide sequence: TGTGCCAGCAGCAGCTTGAGGGGCCAGCTCTATGGCTACACCTTC.

This sequence joins TRBV4-3 and TRBJ1-2, with D perhaps TRBD1 (5 bases). Trimming pared 0 bases from V and 5 bases from J, leaving 19 bases between. The CDR3 has 17 amino acids. CDR1 is LGHNA and CDR2 is YSLEER in the germline V gene. The DNA of the CDR3 is TGCGCCAGCAGCCAAGAGGGAAGGAACCAGGGATGGTATGGCTACACCTTC. Protein product: CASSQEGRNQGWYGYTF.

The CDR3 protein is CASRPTATNEKLFF. CDR3 bases: TGCGCCAGCAGGCCTACTGCAACTAATGAAAAACTGTTTTTT. J is TRBJ1-4 and V is TRBV5-1; D not resolved. V lost 5 bases to trimming and J lost 0 bases, with 8 bases between them. This CDR3 spans 14 amino acids. Germline lookup yields CDR1 SGHRS and CDR2 YFSETQ.

This rearrangement joins TRBV5-1 to TRBJ2-1, with 9 bases fitting TRBD2. CDR1 and CDR2 from the germline V gene are SGHRS and YFSETQ. Unmatched junction bases numbered 5, after V lost 2 bases and J lost 5 bases. This CDR3 region has 15 residues. The chain's CDR3 is CASSFWREGNNEQFF. In nucleotides, the CDR3 is TGCGCCAGCAGCTTTTGGCGGGAGGGGAACAATGAGCAGTTCTTC.

This chain links TRBV10-3 with TRBJ1-2, with D unclear. The CDR3 loop spans 13 amino acids. Trimming took 0 bases from V and 8 from J, leaving 10 bases between them. The germline V gene encodes CDR1 ENHRY and CDR2 SYGVKD. DNA of the CDR3: TGTGCCATCAGTGAGTCGCTGGGATACGGCTACACCTTC. Translation: CAISESLGYGYTF.

This chain joins TRBV28 and TRBJ1-5; D is unclear. This CDR3 region has 14 residues. CDR1 is MDHEN and CDR2 is SYDVKM in the germline V gene. V was cut by 7 bases and J by 0 bases, with 10 bases left in between. CDR3 bases: TGTGCCAGCACCAGGCTCTATAGCAATCAGCCCCAGCATTTT. This gives the protein CASTRLYSNQPQHF.

The chain recombines TRBV28 with TRBJ1-5; 7 positions match TRBD1. The CDR3 runs to 15 residues. The V segment lost 5 bases and the J segment 0 bases; nucleotides outside the gene matches: 4. Germline CDR1 and CDR2: MDHEN and SYDVKM. DNA for the CDR3: TGTGCCAGCAGTCTTCGGGACAGTAGCAATCAGCCCCAGCATTTT. It is translated as CASSLRDSSNQPQHF.

The chain is built from TRBV7-6 and TRBJ1-5, with D possibly TRBD1 on 5 matching bases. Germline lookup yields CDR1 SGHVS and CDR2 FNYEAQ. Trimming cost V 3 bases and J 0 bases, with 9 bases left between them. The CDR3 has 15 amino acids. CDR3 nucleotides: TGTGCCAGCAGCTTCGGGGGAGATAGCAATCAGCCCCAGCATTTT. Amino acids: CASSFGGDSNQPQHF.

This rearrangement joins TRBV7-2 to TRBJ1-1, with a possible D match to TRBD1 (5 bases). The germline gives CDR1 SGHTA, CDR2 FQGNSA. Trimming stripped 5 bases from V and 1 base from J, with 20 bases between. The CDR3 has 17 amino acids. The chain's CDR3 is CASSPSGTQGGNTEAFF. CDR3 DNA sequence: TGTGCCAGCAGCCCTTCCGGGACCCAGGGCGGGAACACTGAAGCTTTCTTT.

In DNA form, the CDR3 reads TGTGCCAGTAGTATAATAAGCGTGAATGAGCAGTTCTTC. Its protein product is CASSIISVNEQFF. The chain couples TRBV19 to TRBJ2-1; D not resolved. Trimming took off 2 bases at V and 7 bases at J, with 9 bases between the two ends. Germline V gene data show CDR1 as LNHDA and CDR2 as SQIVND (reference sequence). CDR3 size: 13 residues.

The chain employs TRBV19 and TRBJ2-5; 12 nucleotides align to TRBD2. CDR1 is LNHDA, CDR2 SQIVND, per germline (reference sequence). The CDR3 loop spans 15 amino acids. V trimming: 9 bases; J trimming: 4 bases; junction bases outside the gene matches: 9. The CDR3 loop is CASQTSGSRRETQYF. The CDR3 region has the DNA TGTGCCAGCCAGACTAGCGGGAGTCGGAGAGAGACCCAGTACTTC.

The chain has TRBV11-1 and TRBJ2-7, with a weak D call TRBD1 (6 bases). V lost 2 bases and J 5 bases, leaving 13 bases between the germline ends. The CDR3 extends over 14 amino acids. Germline V gene data show CDR1 as SGHAT and CDR2 as FQDESV (reference sequence). The CDR3 loop is CASSLYTGSHEQYF. The CDR3 region has the DNA TGTGCCAGCAGCTTATACACAGGGTCTCACGAGCAGTACTTC.

This chain links TRBV6-4 with TRBJ2-3; 7 bases line up with TRBD2. V trimming: 4 bases; J trimming: 4 bases; junction bases outside the gene matches: 2. CDR3 size: 13 residues. Germline CDR1 and CDR2: MRHNA and SNTAGT. The CDR3 reads CASSGTSADTQYF. In DNA form, the CDR3 reads TGTGCCAGCAGTGGAACTAGCGCAGATACGCAGTATTTT.

J is TRBJ1-3 and V is TRBV11-3; D is possibly TRBD1 (5 bases). Germline V gives CDR1 SGHNT, CDR2 YENEEA. Trimming shortened V by 1 base and J by 0 bases, and 19 bases separated the two germline ends. The CDR3 contains 19 residues. CDR3 protein: CASSLASRGRRHSGNTIYF. The CDR3 coding sequence is TGTGCCAGCAGCTTAGCCTCCCGGGGCCGACGCCACTCTGGAAACACCATATATTTT.

CDR3 DNA: TGTGCCAGCAGTCCGGGGACAGCTTTCCAAGAGACCCAGTACTTC. This gives the protein CASSPGTAFQETQYF. The chain carries TRBV27 and TRBJ2-5; the match to TRBD1 covers 7 bases. The J segment lost 1 base and the V segment lost 5 bases, leaving 7 bases of the junction unmatched. The V gene's germline CDR1 is MNHEY and CDR2 SMNVEV (reference sequence). The CDR3 loop spans 15 amino acids.

V usage is TRBV29-1 and J usage is TRBJ1-1; 10 positions agree with TRBD1. CDR3 length: 15 residues. Germline V CDR1 and CDR2: SQVTM, ANQGSEA. V lost 7 bases, J lost 4 bases, and 12 bases stayed unmatched. The CDR3 loop reads CSANPAGQGSTEAFF. In nucleotides, the CDR3 is TGCAGCGCAAATCCCGCGGGACAGGGGAGCACTGAAGCTTTCTTT.

The V gene is TRBV7-9, the J gene TRBJ1-1; 7 bases map to TRBD1. The ends lost 5 bases at V and 9 bases at J; junction bases unmatched: 6. The CDR3 runs 12 residues. The germline gives CDR1 SEHNR, CDR2 FQNEAQ (reference sequence). CDR3 nucleotides: TGTGCCAGCAGCGCTAGACAGGGTAAAGCTTTCTTT. It translates to CASSARQGKAFF.

The chain couples TRBV28 to TRBJ1-1; 7 bases match TRBD1. Germline CDR1 is MDHEN and CDR2 is SYDVKM. This CDR3 comprises 16 residues. After removal of 3 bases from V and 6 bases from J, the junction contained 13 bases not matched to a gene. CDR3 nucleotides: TGTGCCAGCAGTTTGGCCTACAGGGGCGTTGGGGCTGAAGCTTTCTTT. Protein: CASSLAYRGVGAEAFF. The variable domain in full, completed from reference TRBV28 and TRBJ1-1, reads DVKVTQSSRYLVKRTGEKVFLECVQDMDHENMFWYRQDPGLGLRLIYFSYDVKMKEKGDIPEGYSVSREKKERFSLILESASTNQTSMYLCASSLAYRGVGAEAFFGQGTRLTVV.

This sequence joins TRBV28 and TRBJ2-1; D might be TRBD2 (6 bases). The V gene's germline CDR1 is MDHEN and CDR2 SYDVKM. CDR3 length: 14 residues. Trimming left V 7 bases short and J 5 bases short, with 15 bases between. The CDR3 region is CASKEAGSNNEQFF. CDR3 DNA sequence: TGTGCCAGCAAAGAAGCGGGCTCGAACAATGAGCAGTTCTTC. The full variable domain, its missing parts supplied by reference TRBV28 and TRBJ2-1, is DVKVTQSSRYLVKRTGEKVFLECVQDMDHENMFWYRQDPGLGLRLIYFSYDVKMKEKGDIPEGYSVSREKKERFSLILESASTNQTSMYLCASKEAGSNNEQFFGPGTRLTVL.

V gene TRBV28 combines with J gene TRBJ1-3, with D uncertain. Germline V lookup: CDR1 MDHEN, CDR2 SYDVKM. There are 14 residues in the CDR3. Trimming removed 6 bases from V and 0 bases from J, with 9 bases in between. CDR3 residues: CASRILGSGNTIYF. CDR3 bases: TGTGCCAGCAGAATCCTGGGCTCTGGAAACACCATATATTTT.

The chain employs TRBV6-6 and TRBJ1-5; no clear D gene. The CDR3 is 12 residues long. Germline V gene sequence: CDR1 MNHNY, CDR2 SVGAGI (reference sequence). The germline V and J ends were trimmed by 10 bases and 4 bases, with 11 bases remaining between them. CDR3 DNA: TGTGCCACCAACGATCCGAATCAGCCCCAGCATTTT. Residues: CATNDPNQPQHF.

The rearrangement links TRBV19 to TRBJ2-7; the match to TRBD1 covers 9 bases. V was clipped by 3 bases and J by 3 bases; unmatched bases: 3. Germline V gives CDR1 LNHDA, CDR2 SQIVND (reference sequence). The CDR3 length is 14 residues. The CDR3 nucleotides read TGTGCCAGTAGTATGTTGGGACAGGGCTACGAGCAGTACTTC. It translates to CASSMLGQGYEQYF.

The CDR3 sequence: CASSPRPGTGSTDTQYF. The CDR3 region has the DNA TGTGCCAGCTCACCCCGACCCGGGACAGGGTCGACAGATACGCAGTATTTT. This chain connects TRBV18 to TRBJ2-3, with 9 bases that match TRBD1. The germline V gene encodes CDR1 KGHSH and CDR2 LQKENI. V lost 3 bases to trimming and J lost 3 bases; unmatched junction nucleotides: 10. The CDR3 is 17 residues long. Combining the CDR3 with reference TRBV18 and TRBJ2-3 gives the whole variable domain NAGVMQNPRHLVRRRGQEARLRCSPMKGHSHVYWYRQLPEEGLKFMVYLQKENIIDESGMPKERFSAEFPKEGPSILRIQQVVRGDSAAYFCASSPRPGTGSTDTQYFGPGTRLTVL.

The V and J genes are TRBV6-5 and TRBJ2-1; 8 bases line up with TRBD1. Germline-derived CDR1 and CDR2 are MNHEY and SVGAGI. Trimming took 6 bases from V and 9 from J; bases not matched to a gene: 13. There are 15 residues in the CDR3. This CDR3 reads CASSRRTGSSVEQFF. The CDR3 DNA reads as TGTGCCAGCAGCCGTCGGACAGGGAGTTCGGTTGAGCAGTTCTTC.

The rearrangement uses TRBV30 and TRBJ1-5, with D uncertain. Deletions cut 2 bases from V and 5 bases from J, with 13 bases between. The CDR3 is 14 residues long. Looked up from germline, CDR1 is GTSNPN and CDR2 is SVGIG (reference sequence). CDR3 loop: CAWSFLAEDQPQHF. CDR3 nucleotide sequence: TGTGCCTGGAGTTTTTTAGCGGAGGATCAGCCCCAGCATTTT.

The chain uses TRBV18 and TRBJ1-1; a weak D match, TRBD1 (6 bases). V lost 1 base and J 7 bases, leaving 13 bases between the germline ends. CDR3 size: 14 residues. Germline V gene sequence: CDR1 KGHSH, CDR2 LQKENI. The CDR3 spells CASSPLAQGHEAFF. The DNA for the CDR3 is TGTGCCAGCTCACCACTTGCACAGGGTCATGAAGCTTTCTTT. Together with reference TRBV18 and TRBJ1-1, the CDR3 gives the full variable domain: NAGVMQNPRHLVRRRGQEARLRCSPMKGHSHVYWYRQLPEEGLKFMVYLQKENIIDESGMPKERFSAEFPKEGPSILRIQQVVRGDSAAYFCASSPLAQGHEAFFGQGTRLTVV.

V is TRBV19 and J is TRBJ1-1, with no clear D. This CDR3 has 11 residues. The V and J ends lost 5 bases and 10 bases respectively, with 11 bases between them. Germline CDR1 reads LNHDA; CDR2 reads SQIVND (reference sequence). The CDR3 is CASSVTSGAFF. The CDR3 region has the DNA TGTGCCAGTAGTGTAACAAGCGGAGCTTTCTTT.